This is a list of T cell receptor beta chains from one sample in a study of blood T cell repertoires in COVID-19. Generated by immunoSEQ multiplex PCR, the TCRdb table keeps only in-frame clones and is missing some. The profile shows approximately 210,000 clones, approximately 79% of them singletons. Sequenced sample: peripheral blood. The receptors originated from a human donor in a cohort sampled during active COVID-19. Both conserved end residues are part of each CDR3. D genes are given only for firm matches. Rows may omit the clone size; those that give it use once, few, many or a size class.

D gene	clone size	V gene	J gene	CDR3 DNA	CDR3 protein
TRBD2	few	TRBV2	TRBJ2-7	TGTGCCAGCAGAGTTACTAGCGGGAGTTCCTACGAGCAGTACTTC	CASRVTSGSSYEQYF
NA	NA	TRBV13	TRBJ1-1	TGTGCCAGCAGCCCTGCGGACAGCGTCATGAACACTGAAGCTTTCTTT	CASSPADSVMNTEAFF
TRBD2	NA	TRBV13	TRBJ2-1	TGTGCCAGCAGCTCCCCTTCTACTAGCGGGAGCTCCTACAATGAGCAGTTCTTC	CASSSPSTSGSSYNEQFF
TRBD1	NA	TRBV18	TRBJ1-5	TGTGCCAGCTCACCAACCGGGGACAGCCAGAATCAGCCCCAGCATTTT	CASSPTGDSQNQPQHF
TRBD2	NA	TRBV30	TRBJ2-7	TGTGCCTGGAGTGCCGGGACTAGCGGGTCCCAATGGGCCTACGAGCAGTACTTC	CAWSAGTSGSQWAYEQYF
TRBD1	NA	TRBV30	TRBJ2-4	TGTGCCTGGAGTCCAGCGACAGGGACGAAAAACATTCAGTACTTC	CAWSPATGTKNIQYF
NA	NA	TRBV27	TRBJ2-7	TGTGCCAGCAGTTGGGGGGGCCCTACCTACGAGCAGTACTTC	CASSWGGPTYEQYF
TRBD1	few	TRBV15	TRBJ1-1	TGTGCCGCCGGACAGGGGTGGACTGAAGCTTTCTTT	CAAGQGWTEAFF
NA	NA	TRBV9	TRBJ2-7	TGCGCCCGCCGCGTAGAGGGGGGGCTCGCGGGGTTCTACGAGCAGTACTTC	CARRVEGGLAGFYEQYF
NA	NA	TRBV18	TRBJ1-1	TGTGCCAGCTCACCCCCGGGAGTTGGCACTGAAGCTTTCTTT	CASSPPGVGTEAFF
NA	NA	TRBV9	TRBJ1-1	TGTGCCAGCAGCGTAGGTCGGGTTCGGAACACTGAAGCTTTCTTT	CASSVGRVRNTEAFF
NA	NA	TRBV19	TRBJ2-7	TGTGCCAGTACCCCGGGACACCTCTCCTACGAGCAGTACTTC	CASTPGHLSYEQYF
NA	NA	TRBV7-3	TRBJ1-5	TGTGCCAGCAGCACCCTTATAGACAGGCCCCAGCATTTT	CASSTLIDRPQHF
TRBD2	NA	TRBV6-2/TRBV6-3	TRBJ2-7	TGTGCCAGCAGTTACTCGCGTTTAGCGGGAGTGTTGGCCTACGAGCAGTACTTC	CASSYSRLAGVLAYEQYF
NA	NA	TRBV3-1/TRBV3-2	TRBJ2-7	TGTGCCAGCAGCCTTAAGGGGGAGCAGTACTTC	CASSLKGEQYF
TRBD1	NA	TRBV9	TRBJ1-2	TGTGCCAGCAGCTCCAGGGACAGGTCAGCTAACTATGGCTACACCTTC	CASSSRDRSANYGYTF
NA	NA	TRBV28	TRBJ2-1	TGTGCCAGCAGTCCGCGACTAACCTACAATGAGCAGTTCTTC	CASSPRLTYNEQFF
NA	NA	TRBV9	TRBJ2-2	TGTGCCAGCAGCGTAGAGCTAGCAGAGAACACCGGGGAGCTGTTTTTT	CASSVELAENTGELFF
TRBD2	once	TRBV7-3	TRBJ2-5	TGTGCCAGCAGCCCTACGCCCGGACTAGCGAGGTACCAAGAGACCCAGTACTTC	CASSPTPGLARYQETQYF
TRBD1	NA	TRBV18	TRBJ1-2	TGTGCCAGCTTCTCGGACAGGGGTTATGGCTACACCTTC	CASFSDRGYGYTF
TRBD2	NA	TRBV25-1	TRBJ2-1	TGTGCCAGCAGGGCCACCGGGACTATACTTCGGGGTGAGCAGTTCTTC	CASRATGTILRGEQFF
TRBD2	NA	TRBV19	TRBJ2-7	TGTGCCAGTAGTCCTAGGACTAGCGGGTCCTACGAGCAGTACTTC	CASSPRTSGSYEQYF
NA	NA	TRBV7-3	TRBJ2-6	TGTGCCAGCAGCCCGGGACTTAACTCTGGGGCCAACGTCCTGACTTTC	CASSPGLNSGANVLTF
NA	NA	TRBV4-2	TRBJ1-5	TGTGCCAGCAGCCAAGACAGTAATGTATATCAGCCCCAGCATTTT	CASSQDSNVYQPQHF
TRBD2	NA	TRBV7-2	TRBJ2-5	TGTGCCAGCAGCCCCCAGAGTAGCGGGAGGGCCCGGGAGACCCAGTACTTC	CASSPQSSGRARETQYF
NA	NA	TRBV5-1	TRBJ2-7	TGCGCCAGCAGCGTCGGACAGCCAGCCTACGAGCAGTACTTC	CASSVGQPAYEQYF
TRBD2	few	TRBV19	TRBJ2-7	TGTGCCAGTAGTGAACTAGCGGGTTACGATCCTCACTACGAGCAGTACTTC	CASSELAGYDPHYEQYF
NA	NA	TRBV7-9	TRBJ2-7	TGTGCCAGCAGCTTACCCAGCTCCTACGAGCAGTACTTC	CASSLPSSYEQYF
NA	NA	TRBV28	TRBJ2-1	TGTGCCAGCAGCACATACAATGAGCAGTTCTTC	CASSTYNEQFF
TRBD1	NA	TRBV19	TRBJ1-1	TGTGCCAGTAGTATAGTCGGGGACAGGGGATGGGTGAACACTGAAGCTTTCTTT	CASSIVGDRGWVNTEAFF
TRBD2	NA	TRBV5-4	TRBJ2-5	TGTGCCAGCAGGGGTGGGACTACAACCCAAGAGACCCAGTACTTC	CASRGGTTTQETQYF
NA	NA	TRBV30	TRBJ2-3	TGTGCCTGGAGTGTACAGCAGGGGGGTGCAGATACGCAGTATTTT	CAWSVQQGGADTQYF
TRBD2	once	TRBV7-2	TRBJ2-3	TGTGCCAGCAACCTGGGGCTAGCGGCCACAGATACGCAGTATTTT	CASNLGLAATDTQYF
NA	NA	TRBV7-2	TRBJ2-7	TGTGCCAGCAGCTTAGGAGGTGGAGCTTCCTACGAGCAGTACTTC	CASSLGGGASYEQYF
TRBD1	NA	TRBV10-3	TRBJ1-6	TGTGCCATCAACCCGACAGGGGGAAATTCACCCCTCCACTTT	CAINPTGGNSPLHF
TRBD2	NA	TRBV7-2	TRBJ2-7	TGTGCCAGCAGCTTAGTGTATGGACTAGCGGGAAAAGAGCAGTACTTC	CASSLVYGLAGKEQYF
NA	few	TRBV27	TRBJ1-6	TGTGCCAGCAGGAGGGAGGGGGGATCACCCCTCCACTTT	CASRREGGSPLHF
TRBD2	NA	TRBV7-9	TRBJ2-7	TGTGCCAGCAGCTTGCCTAGCGGGAGGGAGGAGCAGTACTTC	CASSLPSGREEQYF
NA	NA	TRBV19	TRBJ1-1	TGTGCCAGTATGAGGCTCTTTGGCACTGAAGCTTTCTTT	CASMRLFGTEAFF
NA	NA	TRBV10-2	TRBJ1-1	TGCGCCAGCAGTGAAAGGCCAGGAAGGAACACTGAAGCTTTCTTT	CASSERPGRNTEAFF
TRBD1	once	TRBV5-4	TRBJ1-1	TGTGCCAGCAGCGGACGACAGGGACACACTGAAGCTTTCTTT	CASSGRQGHTEAFF
NA	NA	TRBV9	TRBJ2-7	TGTGCCAGCAGCGGGGGGGTCGGAAGCTACGACGAGCAGTACTTC	CASSGGVGSYDEQYF
NA	NA	TRBV21-1	TRBJ1-1	TGTGCCAGCAGCAAGGAGGACGGTTCGCAGGAGACTGAAGCTTTCTTT	CASSKEDGSQETEAFF
TRBD1	NA	TRBV27	TRBJ2-7	TGTGCCAGCAGCCTGACAGGGGGCGTTTGGTCCTACGAGCAGTACTTC	CASSLTGGVWSYEQYF
NA	NA	TRBV5-4	TRBJ1-2	TGTGCCAGCAGCTTGGCACAGGCGAACTATGGCTACACCTTC	CASSLAQANYGYTF
TRBD1	few	TRBV15	TRBJ2-7	TGTGCCACCAGTCCGGGACAGGGGGCCGACGAGCAGTACTTC	CATSPGQGADEQYF
TRBD2	NA	TRBV5-1	TRBJ2-7	TGCGCCAGCAGATACGGACTAGCGGACACCTACGAGCAGTACTTC	CASRYGLADTYEQYF
TRBD1	NA	TRBV6-2/TRBV6-3	TRBJ1-1	TGTGCCAGCAGCCCCCTGGACAGGGGGAACACTGAAGCTTTCTTT	CASSPLDRGNTEAFF
NA	NA	TRBV6-1	TRBJ1-2	TGTGCCAGCAGTGAAGGTGGGACACTTCATAGGGGCTACACCTTC	CASSEGGTLHRGYTF
NA	once	TRBV5-4	TRBJ2-5	TGTGCCAGCAGCCGCGGGTCGGGGGAGACCCAGTACTTC	CASSRGSGETQYF
TRBD1	once	TRBV27	TRBJ1-1	TGTGCCAGCACTGGGACAGGAGGGAGGAACACTGAAGCTTTCTTT	CASTGTGGRNTEAFF
NA	NA	TRBV6-5	TRBJ1-5	TGTGCCAGCGGGGAGGGATATAGCAATCAGCCCCAGCATTTT	CASGEGYSNQPQHF
NA	NA	TRBV28	TRBJ1-5	TGTGCCAGCAGTTGGGGGGGCTCCAATCAGCCCCAGCATTTT	CASSWGGSNQPQHF
TRBD2	NA	TRBV4-3	TRBJ2-1	TGCGCCAGCAGCCCCGGGACTAGCGGGCGCTCCTACAATGAGCAGTTCTTC	CASSPGTSGRSYNEQFF
NA	NA	TRBV25-1	TRBJ1-1	TGTGCCAGCAGTCTTACTGGACGGGGGAACACTGAAGCTTTCTTT	CASSLTGRGNTEAFF
TRBD1	NA	TRBV9	TRBJ1-5	TGTGCCAGCAGCGCGGACAGGGGGGATCAGCCCCAGCATTTT	CASSADRGDQPQHF
TRBD1	NA	TRBV7-2	TRBJ2-7	TGTGCCAGCAGCTTACTGGGACAGCCCGCTTCCTACGAGCAGTACTTC	CASSLLGQPASYEQYF